Listed below are T cell receptor beta chains from one sample, sequenced in a study of CD8+ T cells in alopecia areata. Method: immunoSEQ multiplex PCR; TCRdb's copy keeps in-frame clones and lacks some. This table holds 130,000 to 150,000 clones, approximately 49% found once. Here the sequenced sample was CD4+ T cells sorted from blood, taken at week 0. Receptors were obtained from a human donor with alopecia areata. The CDR3 runs from the conserved cysteine through the conserved F or W. Fields, in order: J gene, clone size, D gene, V gene, CDR3 protein, CDR3 DNA. A D gene is named only where the DNA matches it firmly. Part of the rows lack a size; the others show once, few, many or a class for expanded clones.

>TRBJ1-1|once|TRBD1|TRBV7-6
CASRSMTGVNTEAFF
TGTGCCAGCAGATCGATGACAGGGGTGAACACTGAAGCTTTCTTT
>TRBJ1-2|few|TRBD1|TRBV7-2
CASSQEDRGYGYTF
TGTGCCAGCAGCCAAGAGGACAGGGGCTATGGCTACACCTTC
>TRBJ2-2|-|TRBD2|TRBV19
CASTARTSGYSNTGELFF
TGTGCCAGTACCGCCAGGACTAGCGGTTACTCTAACACCGGGGAGCTGTTTTTT
>TRBJ2-5|-|-|TRBV28
CASSQGDFQETQYF
TGTGCCAGCAGCCAGGGGGACTTCCAAGAGACCCAGTACTTC
>TRBJ2-3|-|-|TRBV19
CAVMDSITDTQYF
TGTGCCGTCATGGACAGTATCACAGATACGCAGTATTTT
>TRBJ2-6|-|-|TRBV7-8
CASSLRPDRSSGRGANVLTF
TGTGCCAGCAGCTTACGCCCCGACAGGTCCTCCGGGAGGGGGGCCAACGTCCTGACTTTC
>TRBJ1-1|few|-|TRBV7-2
CASSSAGGFTEAFF
TGTGCCAGCAGCTCGGCGGGGGGATTCACTGAAGCTTTCTTT
>TRBJ2-1|-|TRBD2|TRBV29-1
CSVASLAGAQEQFF
TGCAGCGTTGCAAGTCTAGCGGGAGCGCAGGAGCAGTTCTTC
>TRBJ1-1|-|-|TRBV20-1
CSARTVTEAFF
TGCAGTGCTCGAACAGTTACTGAAGCTTTCTTT
>TRBJ1-4|few|-|TRBV27
CASSLSSWGEKLFF
TGTGCCAGCAGTTTATCGTCCTGGGGCGAAAAACTGTTTTTT
>TRBJ1-2|-|TRBD1|TRBV30
CAWRGRPGQRVSGSYYGYTF
TGTGCCTGGAGGGGGAGACCGGGACAGCGTGTGTCGGGCAGCTACTATGGCTACACCTTC
>TRBJ2-5|-|-|TRBV29-1
CSVRGVGETQYF
TGCAGCGTTCGTGGGGTGGGAGAGACCCAGTACTTC
>TRBJ2-7|-|-|TRBV7-2
CASSMSGDEQYF
TGTGCCAGCAGCATGTCTGGCGATGAGCAGTACTTC
>TRBJ2-2|-|-|TRBV30
CAWRGHLTGELFF
TGTGCCTGGAGGGGACACCTCACCGGGGAGCTGTTTTTT
>TRBJ2-7|-|-|TRBV28
CASTQGLAFYEQYF
TGTGCCAGCACCCAAGGTCTAGCCTTCTACGAGCAGTACTTC
>TRBJ2-5|-|-|TRBV9
CASSVVQGGETQYF
TGTGCCAGCAGCGTAGTTCAGGGAGGTGAGACCCAGTACTTC
>TRBJ2-6|-|-|TRBV28
CASMESSGANVLTF
TGTGCCAGCATGGAGAGCTCTGGGGCCAACGTCCTGACTTTC
>TRBJ1-5|-|-|TRBV15
CATSRQPNQPQHF
TGTGCCACCAGCAGACAACCCAATCAGCCCCAGCATTTT
>TRBJ2-7|-|-|TRBV19
CASSGSENEQYF
TGTGCCAGTAGCGGGAGCGAAAACGAGCAGTACTTC
>TRBJ2-7|-|-|TRBV30
CAWSRGSSYEQYF
TGTGCCTGGAGTCGGGGAAGCTCCTACGAGCAGTACTTC
>TRBJ2-5|many|TRBD1|TRBV5-1
CASSTGTGAQETQYF
TGCGCCAGCAGCACCGGGACAGGCGCCCAAGAGACCCAGTACTTC
>TRBJ2-7|-|TRBD2|TRBV30
CAWSPGTNLYF
TGTGCCTGGAGTCCGGGGACTAACTTGTACTTC
>TRBJ1-1|-|-|TRBV5-4
CASSLASQDAAFF
TGTGCCAGCAGCTTGGCCTCCCAAGACGCTGCTTTCTTT
>TRBJ2-2|-|TRBD1|TRBV18
CASSPPSTGDTGELFF
TGTGCCAGCTCACCACCGTCGACAGGGGACACCGGGGAGCTGTTTTTT
>TRBJ2-3|-|-|TRBV4-3
CASSQTGRTDTQYF
TGCGCCAGCAGCCAAACGGGACGGACAGATACGCAGTATTTT
>TRBJ1-4|-|-|TRBV6-1
CASSPGPGNEKLFF
TGTGCCAGCAGCCCCGGGCCAGGAAATGAAAAACTGTTTTTT
>TRBJ2-6|-|-|TRBV29-1
CSVEGGLTGANVLTF
TGCAGCGTTGAAGGTGGATTAACTGGGGCCAACGTCCTGACTTTC
>TRBJ2-1|-|TRBD2|TRBV29-1
CSVDRAGGSREQFF
TGCAGCGTTGATAGGGCGGGGGGATCTCGAGAGCAGTTCTTC
>TRBJ2-2|few|TRBD2|TRBV29-1
CSARTSGNTGELFF
TGCAGCGCCAGGACTAGCGGAAACACCGGGGAGCTGTTTTTT
>TRBJ2-7|-|-|TRBV19
CASSRGRGLNEQYF
TGTGCCAGTAGTAGGGGGAGAGGGCTCAACGAGCAGTACTTC
>TRBJ2-3|-|TRBD2|TRBV5-1
CASSSLPSGRGRGTDTQYF
TGCGCCAGCAGCTCCCTCCCCAGCGGGAGGGGTCGCGGCACAGATACGCAGTATTTT
>TRBJ2-7|few|-|TRBV27
CASSFVVGNYEQYF
TGTGCCAGCAGTTTCGTCGTGGGTAACTACGAGCAGTACTTC
>TRBJ2-7|-|-|TRBV30
CAWSVDTYSYEQYF
TGTGCCTGGAGTGTAGACACTTACTCCTACGAGCAGTACTTC
>TRBJ1-1|few|-|TRBV7-3
CASSAQGLNTEAFF
TGTGCCAGCAGCGCCCAGGGATTGAACACTGAAGCTTTCTTT
>TRBJ2-3|-|-|TRBV9
CASSASPSASTDTQYF
TGTGCCAGCAGCGCCTCGCCTAGCGCGAGCACAGATACGCAGTATTTT
>TRBJ2-5|-|TRBD1|TRBV9
CASSGTGVLKTQYF
TGTGCCAGCAGCGGGACAGGAGTTCTGAAGACCCAGTACTTC
>TRBJ2-5|-|TRBD1|TRBV4-1
CASSQEGGKTQYF
TGCGCCAGCAGCCAAGAAGGGGGCAAGACCCAGTACTTC
>TRBJ2-3|-|-|TRBV29-1
CSVFADTQYF
TGCAGCGTTTTCGCTGATACGCAGTATTTT
>TRBJ2-1|-|-|TRBV5-1
CASSEVRGNEQFF
TGCGCCAGCAGTGAGGTTAGGGGGAATGAGCAGTTCTTC
>TRBJ2-1|once|TRBD2|TRBV5-1
CASSQTSGTYNEQFF
TGCGCCAGCAGCCAGACTAGCGGGACTTACAATGAGCAGTTCTTC
>TRBJ2-7|few|TRBD2|TRBV29-1
CSVRETSGAIHEQYF
TGCAGCGTTCGGGAGACTAGCGGGGCTATCCACGAGCAGTACTTC
>TRBJ2-1|-|-|TRBV29-1
CSVGNGNNEQFF
TGCAGCGTTGGGAACGGGAACAATGAGCAGTTCTTC
>TRBJ2-7|-|TRBD2|TRBV25-1
CASSWSGASYEQYF
TGTGCCAGCAGTTGGAGCGGGGCCTCCTACGAGCAGTACTTC
>TRBJ2-7|few|-|TRBV11-1
CASSAVGPRGEQYF
TGTGCCAGCAGCGCCGTAGGCCCAAGGGGCGAGCAGTACTTC
>TRBJ2-7|-|-|TRBV4-2
CASSQVGPTYEQYF
TGTGCCAGCAGCCAAGTCGGACCGACCTACGAGCAGTACTTC
>TRBJ2-1|few|-|TRBV25-1
CASESKGSYNEQFF
TGTGCCAGCGAAAGCAAAGGATCCTACAATGAGCAGTTCTTC
>TRBJ2-5|-|-|TRBV9
CASSVDYTPRETQYF
TGTGCCAGCAGCGTAGATTACACCCCCCGAGAGACCCAGTACTTC
>TRBJ2-5|-|TRBD2|TRBV5-1
CASSTLPGLAMETQYF
TGCGCCAGCAGCACGCTACCGGGACTAGCTATGGAGACCCAGTACTTC